A selection of T cell receptor beta chains follows, all from one sample in a study of cytomegalovirus exposure and HLA in healthy donors. Measured with immunoSEQ multiplex PCR; TCRdb has only the in-frame clones, and not every one. This sample has 150,000 to 200,000 clones, with 78% found just once. Sequencing input: PBMCs. All receptors derive from a woman in her thirties or forties in good health and CMV-seronegative. Both conserved end residues are part of each CDR3. A D gene is named only where the DNA matches it firmly. Not all rows give a size; the values are once, few, many and, for expanded clones, a class.

-,TRBV10-3,TRBD1,TRBJ2-2,CAISEGAWDRVNTGELFF,TGTGCCATCAGTGAGGGGGCCTGGGACAGGGTGAACACCGGGGAGCTGTTTTTT
-,TRBV18,TRBD1,TRBJ1-1,CASSAQGNGRTEAFF,TGTGCCAGCTCGGCACAGGGGAATGGGAGGACTGAAGCTTTCTTT
-,TRBV28,TRBD1,TRBJ2-3,CASRQAGGLDTQYF,TGTGCCAGCAGGCAGGCAGGGGGCTTAGATACGCAGTATTTT
few,TRBV6-6,-,TRBJ2-2,CASTWTQTGELFF,TGTGCCAGCACTTGGACTCAGACCGGGGAGCTGTTTTTT
-,TRBV11-2,-,TRBJ1-1,CASSLLLGRGLKNTEAFF,TGTGCCAGCAGCTTACTATTGGGGAGGGGATTGAAGAACACTGAAGCTTTCTTT
-,TRBV7-9,-,TRBJ1-1,CASSFTGGGNTEAFF,TGTGCCAGCAGCTTCACCGGGGGGGGGAACACTGAAGCTTTCTTT
-,TRBV9,TRBD2,TRBJ2-7,CASSVAPGGSSGERYEQYF,TGTGCCAGCAGCGTAGCGCCGGGAGGGTCTAGCGGGGAACGTTACGAGCAGTACTTC
-,TRBV29-1,-,TRBJ1-5,CRVPGVDNQPQHF,TGCAGAGTACCAGGGGTTGACAATCAGCCCCAGCATTTT
-,TRBV5-4,TRBD2,TRBJ2-1,CASSLIGTRRVGEQFF,TGTGCCAGCAGCTTGATCGGGACTAGACGAGTAGGTGAGCAGTTCTTC
once,TRBV18,TRBD2,TRBJ2-5,CASSPGSGGEETQYF,TGTGCCAGCTCACCCGGCTCGGGGGGGGAAGAGACCCAGTACTTC
-,TRBV23-1,-,TRBJ2-7,CASSIKIYRAYNSYEQYF,TGCGCCAGCAGTATCAAAATATACAGGGCCTATAACTCCTACGAGCAGTACTTC
-,TRBV18,-,TRBJ1-1,CASSPQTGWSTEAFF,TGTGCCAGCTCACCGCAGACAGGTTGGAGCACTGAAGCTTTCTTT
-,TRBV5-4,TRBD1,TRBJ1-1,CASSSSGTGVNTEAFF,TGTGCCAGCAGCTCCTCCGGGACAGGGGTGAACACTGAAGCTTTCTTT
-,TRBV6-6,TRBD2,TRBJ2-3,CASSLGLAVSDTQYF,TGTGCCAGCAGTTTGGGACTAGCGGTATCAGATACGCAGTATTTT
-,TRBV18,TRBD1,TRBJ2-3,CASSLRSGTVYF,TGTGCCAGCTCATTGCGCTCCGGGACAGTGTATTTT
-,TRBV5-6,TRBD1,TRBJ2-3,CASSPGGYFTDTQYF,TGTGCCAGCAGCCCAGGGGGATACTTCACAGATACGCAGTATTTT
-,TRBV7-2,-,TRBJ1-6,CASSSPRGASYNSPLHF,TGTGCCAGCAGCTCGCCCCGGGGAGCCTCCTATAATTCACCCCTCCACTTT
once,TRBV4-2,-,TRBJ2-7,CASSQAGGSSYEQYF,TGTGCCAGCAGCCAAGCAGGGGGGAGCTCCTACGAGCAGTACTTC
-,TRBV10-1,TRBD1,TRBJ1-4,CASSPGGTGEKLFF,TGCGCCAGCAGTCCAGGGGGCACGGGAGAAAAACTGTTTTTT
-,TRBV10-2,-,TRBJ2-1,CASSEPIREQFF,TGCGCCAGCAGTGAGCCCATTAGAGAGCAGTTCTTC
few,TRBV2,TRBD1,TRBJ2-4,CASREGAGAKNIQYF,TGTGCCAGCAGAGAGGGGGCTGGGGCCAAAAACATTCAGTACTTC
-,TRBV11-2,-,TRBJ2-1,CASSLSRDVTYNEQFF,TGTGCCAGCAGCTTAAGCAGGGATGTTACGTACAATGAGCAGTTCTTC
once,TRBV15,-,TRBJ2-2,CATSSVGHPNTGELFF,TGTGCCACCAGCAGTGTGGGACACCCGAACACCGGGGAGCTGTTTTTT
-,TRBV9,-,TRBJ1-3,CASSVGRTIGNTIYF,TGTGCCAGCAGCGTTGGCAGGACTATTGGAAACACCATATATTTT
-,TRBV2,TRBD1,TRBJ1-5,CASSFTYGQGGYQPQHF,TGTGCCAGCAGCTTCACCTACGGACAGGGAGGGTACCAGCCCCAGCATTTT
-,TRBV28,-,TRBJ1-5,CASSFVRGYSNQPQHF,TGTGCCAGCAGTTTTGTCAGGGGCTATAGCAATCAGCCCCAGCATTTT
-,TRBV5-1,TRBD1,TRBJ2-7,CASSSEQGRYEQYF,TGCGCCAGCAGCTCCGAACAGGGGCGCTACGAGCAGTACTTC
once,TRBV27,-,TRBJ2-1,CASSKTRSSYNEQFF,TGTGCCAGCAGTAAAACAAGGAGCTCCTACAATGAGCAGTTCTTC
-,TRBV7-9,-,TRBJ2-7,CSSSGGAYEQYF,TGTTCCAGCAGCGGAGGTGCGTACGAGCAGTACTTC
-,TRBV7-9,-,TRBJ1-1,CASSLQKMNTEAFF,TGTGCCAGCAGCTTACAAAAAATGAACACTGAAGCTTTCTTT
-,TRBV6-5,-,TRBJ2-3,CASKVGRGLDTQYF,TGTGCCAGCAAGGTTGGGCGGGGACTCGATACGCAGTATTTT
-,TRBV9,TRBD2,TRBJ2-3,CASSVGIAGGLSTQYF,TGTGCCAGCAGCGTAGGGATAGCGGGGGGGCTGAGTACGCAGTATTTT
-,TRBV6-1,TRBD1,TRBJ2-5,CASSEGQGGGQETQYF,TGTGCCAGCAGTGAGGGACAGGGGGGAGGTCAAGAGACCCAGTACTTC
-,TRBV4-1,-,TRBJ1-6,CASSLRDQTGGTLHF,TGCGCCAGCAGCCTCCGTGATCAGACGGGGGGAACCCTCCACTTT
-,TRBV4-1,-,TRBJ1-2,CASSQVGGRFYGYTF,TGCGCCAGCAGCCAAGTCGGGGGGCGCTTCTATGGCTACACCTTC
few,TRBV2,-,TRBJ1-5,CASSESGSLRQPQHF,TGTGCCAGCAGTGAAAGCGGATCTTTACGTCAGCCCCAGCATTTT
once,TRBV5-1,-,TRBJ2-5,CASSLAIRGETQYF,TGCGCCAGCAGCTTGGCCATAAGGGGAGAGACCCAGTACTTC
-,TRBV19,TRBD1,TRBJ1-2,CASSMAGGPYRNGYTF,TGTGCCAGTAGTATGGCAGGGGGCCCTTATCGAAATGGCTACACCTTC
-,TRBV5-1,TRBD1,TRBJ2-3,CASSDDRGLAQYF,TGCGCCAGCAGCGACGACAGGGGGCTGGCGCAGTATTTT
-,TRBV5-4,TRBD1,TRBJ2-5,CASTRDRGEETQYF,TGTGCCAGCACCCGCGACAGGGGTGAAGAGACCCAGTACTTC
-,TRBV5-1,TRBD2,TRBJ2-2,CASSLALTSGGNTGELFF,TGCGCCAGCAGCTTGGCCTTGACTAGCGGGGGGAACACCGGGGAGCTGTTTTTT
-,TRBV6-5,-,TRBJ1-2,CASSEGVRYGYTF,TGTGCCAGCAGTGAAGGGGTAAGGTATGGCTACACCTTC
once,TRBV27,-,TRBJ1-3,CASSLRGGVGNTIYF,TGTGCCAGCAGTTTACGGGGGGGAGTGGGAAACACCATATATTTT
-,TRBV6-5,-,TRBJ1-2,CASRDSSNYGYTF,TGTGCCAGCAGAGACAGTTCTAACTATGGCTACACCTTC
-,TRBV5-5,TRBD1,TRBJ2-7,CASSLALRQGRYEQYF,TGTGCCAGCAGCTTGGCCTTACGACAGGGTCGGTACGAGCAGTACTTC
-,TRBV7-9,-,TRBJ2-3,CASSLRRTDTQYF,TGTGCCAGCAGCTTAAGGAGGACAGATACGCAGTATTTT
-,TRBV18,TRBD1,TRBJ1-5,CASSPKGQGGGLNQPQHF,TGTGCCAGCTCACCAAAAGGACAGGGAGGGGGCCTCAATCAGCCCCAGCATTTT
few,TRBV6-5,TRBD1,TRBJ1-5,CASRPTGQGDQPQHF,TGTGCCAGCAGGCCCACCGGACAGGGTGACCAGCCCCAGCATTTT
-,TRBV11-2,TRBD1,TRBJ2-7,CASSLGYRGEQYF,TGTGCCAGCAGCTTAGGTTACAGGGGCGAGCAGTACTTC
-,TRBV7-9,-,TRBJ1-5,CASSLDGFNQPQHF,TGTGCCAGCAGCTTAGACGGTTTCAATCAGCCCCAGCATTTT
-,TRBV6-5,TRBD1,TRBJ1-2,CASRPTGAYGYTF,TGTGCCAGCAGGCCGACAGGGGCCTATGGCTACACCTTC
-,TRBV5-1,-,TRBJ2-3,CASSLWASTDTQYF,TGCGCCAGCAGCTTGTGGGCTAGCACAGATACGCAGTATTTT
-,TRBV28,TRBD1,TRBJ1-5,CASSPGQGDQPQHF,TGTGCCAGCAGCCCCGGACAGGGAGATCAGCCCCAGCATTTT
-,TRBV2,TRBD1,TRBJ1-5,CASSVPGQGSPLNQPQHF,TGTGCCAGCAGTGTGCCGGGACAGGGGTCACCCCTCAATCAGCCCCAGCATTTT
once,TRBV5-1,-,TRBJ2-3,CASSLALAVITDTQYF,TGCGCCAGCAGCTTGGCGTTAGCGGTGATCACAGATACGCAGTATTTT